This entry concerns a single T cell receptor beta chain. Its antigen is currently unknown. A read error may account for a junction end that differs from germline. The germline gives CDR1 SGHAT, CDR2 FQNNGV. This CDR3 contains 13 residues. The record originates from a study of tumor-infiltrating lymphocytes in primary liver carcinoma. TCR beta cDNA was made from 400 to 500 ng total RNA with a constant-region primer. Slightly modified ARM-PCR with three nested multiplex PCR rounds yielded TCR beta libraries. TRBV1-TRBV30 forward primers paired with a C-beta reverse primer were used in the first two PCR rounds, which ran roughly 10 cycles each. TCRdb recomputed calls from the multiplex PCR reads with MiXCR, one row per CDR3 protein. The sample holds roughly 22,000 distinct CDR3 sequences, more than 70% seen once. Broader study findings: Among the pair types, tumor region pairs showed more overlap than tumor-adjacent and tumor-blood pairs.

Co-extracted RNA and DNA came from roughly 20-30 mg of unsorted bulk tissue. The patients presented with primary liver carcinoma, which was managed through surgical resection. There were only treatment-naive patients, all with chronic HBV infection. Tumor samples each held over 85% viable tumor cells. Sequenced input: liver tumor tissue from sampling region 2. Subset here: tumor region T2, inferior pole. The source of this sequence is a woman in her 30s with primary liver carcinoma and hepatitis B virus infection. This chain joins TRBV11-2 and TRBJ2-7; D is ambiguous. The CDR3: CVSSFPAEYEEYF. CDR3 coding DNA: TGTGTCAGCAGCTTTCCGGCGGAGTACGAGGAGTACTTC. The variable domain in full, completed from reference TRBV11-2 and TRBJ2-7, reads EAGVAQSPRYKIIEKRQSVAFWCNPISGHATLYWYQQILGQGPKLLIQFQNNGVVDDSQLPKDRFSAERLKGVDSTLKIQPAKLEDSAVYLCVSSFPAEYEEYFGPGTRLTVT.